This T cell receptor beta chain was captured by sequencing in a study of T cell responses to AZD1222 COVID-19 vaccine. Germline assignment: CDR1 KGHSH and CDR2 LQKENI. V lost 2 bases and J 1 base, leaving 9 bases between the germline ends. The CDR3 runs to 15 residues. Notes on the study in general: Compared with day 0, the breadth and depth of the Spike-specific TCR repertoire rose significantly after two doses of AZD1222. Possibly, clonal diversity was underestimated; donors were largely white British and included more females. The study reported that nearly half of spike-specific TCRs target unmutated variant regions. After the peak T cell response, and only then, were repertoires sampled.

Profiled with immunoSEQ multiplex PCR; TCRdb holds only in-frame clones, not every one. The top ten hold 3.3% of the sample, which has roughly 77,000 clones, around nine tenths seen once. Notes on this clone: Its antigen is not identified.

The specimen was peripheral blood, collected 28 days after the second AZD1222 dose. The V gene is TRBV18, the J gene TRBJ1-3, with D perhaps TRBD1 (6 bases). The clonotype was recovered from an adult who received the AZD1222 COVID-19 vaccine. CDR3 residues: CASSPGTGSGNTIYF. In DNA, the CDR3 is TGTGCCAGCTCACCAGGAACAGGGTCTGGAAACACCATATATTTT.